Presented here are 20 T cell receptor beta chains from one specimen sequenced in a study of type 1 regulatory T cells. Via MiXCR, TCRdb re-called the reads, giving one row per CDR3 protein. The sample records 25,000 or so distinct CDR3 sequences, roughly 72% being singletons. Antigen specificity for these receptors is unknown. The material sequenced was cultured T cells, either the whole culture or a sorted T cell fraction (not recorded which). Subset meaning: Tr1-enriched cell product generated in vitro against host alloantigens. These receptors were obtained from a human donor in good health.

Written as DNA, the CDR3 is TGTGCCAGCAACATTCCGACAGTGAACACTGAAGCTTTCTTT. It codes for CASNIPTVNTEAFF. The chain links TRBV6-6 to TRBJ1-1; tentatively, D is TRBD1 (5 bases). Germline loops: CDR1 MNHNY, CDR2 SVGAGI (reference sequence). Trimming stripped 7 bases from V and 0 bases from J, with 12 bases between. The CDR3 is 14 residues long.

The rearrangement links TRBV20-1 to TRBJ2-5, with D unresolved. V was clipped by 6 bases and J by 5 bases, with 4 bases between them. Looked up from germline, CDR1 is DFQATT and CDR2 is SNEGSKA (reference sequence). The CDR3 has 9 amino acids. The chain's CDR3 is CSATETQYF. The DNA for the CDR3 is TGCAGTGCAACGGAGACCCAGTACTTC.

This clonotype has just a few counts. This chain joins TRBV7-3 and TRBJ2-1; a weak D match, TRBD2 (5 bases). Germline CDR1 reads SGHTA; CDR2 reads FQGTGA. V was trimmed by 5 bases and J by 5 bases, leaving 16 bases between them. The CDR3 covers 15 residues. CDR3 coding DNA: TGTGCCAGCAGCGGCGGAACGGGGTTTCACAATGAGCAGTTCTTC. Translated: CASSGGTGFHNEQFF.

The rearrangement links TRBV5-1 to TRBJ2-7; D tentatively reads TRBD1 or TRBD2 (5 bases each). This CDR3 is 15 amino acids long. Trimming took off 1 base at V and 4 bases at J, with 15 bases between the two ends. Germline assignment: CDR1 SGHRS and CDR2 YFSETQ. DNA of the CDR3: TGCGCCAGCAGCTTGCAGACAGCGGAGCCTTACGAGCAGTACTTC. Residues: CASSLQTAEPYEQYF. The variable domain in full, completed from reference TRBV5-1 and TRBJ2-7, reads KAGVTQTPRYLIKTRGQQVTLSCSPISGHRSVSWYQQTPGQGLQFLFEYFSETQRNKGNFPGRFSGRQFSNSRSEMNVSTLELGDSALYLCASSLQTAEPYEQYFGPGTRLTVT.

The chain joins TRBV24-1 to TRBJ2-5, with TRBD1 matching 7 bases. There are 16 residues in the CDR3. Germline V gene data show CDR1 as KGHDR and CDR2 as SFDVKD. The V and J ends lost 4 bases and 2 bases, in that order; junction bases with no gene match: 9. The CDR3 spells CATSDPGQAKQETQYF. Written as DNA, the CDR3 is TGTGCCACCAGTGACCCAGGACAGGCCAAGCAAGAGACCCAGTACTTC.

The chain combines TRBV19 with TRBJ2-2; tentatively, D is TRBD1 (5 bases). The germline CDR1 and CDR2 sequences are LNHDA and SQIVND (reference sequence). With 8 bases removed from V and 5 bases from J, the gap between germline ends came to 15 bases. This CDR3 is 14 amino acids long. The CDR3 DNA reads TGTGCCAGTCATTTCTCCCCAGGGACCGGGGAGCTGTTTTTT. This translates into CASHFSPGTGELFF.

The V gene is TRBV29-1, the J gene TRBJ2-3; 7 bases align to TRBD1. V shed 8 bases and J 1 base; nucleotides not matched to a gene: 6. This CDR3 has 13 residues. In germline, CDR1 is SQVTM, CDR2 ANQGSEA. CDR3 region: CSTTTGRTDTQYF. In DNA form, the CDR3 reads TGCAGCACAACGACAGGGCGCACAGATACGCAGTATTTT.

Within the sample, this clonotype is medium-sized. J is TRBJ2-2 and V is TRBV20-1, with a tentative D call TRBD1 (5 bases). V lost 2 bases to trimming and J lost 8 bases, with 15 bases between them. This CDR3 is built from 14 residues. From germline, CDR1 is DFQATT and CDR2 SNEGSKA (reference sequence). CDR3 residues: CSARISGIKGELFF. The CDR3 DNA follows: TGCAGTGCTAGAATTTCAGGGATAAAGGGGGAGCTGTTTTTT.

V and J are TRBV20-1 and TRBJ1-6, with a possible D match to TRBD1 (5 bases). Trimming removed 5 bases from V and 7 bases from J, with 15 bases in between. Looked up from germline, CDR1 is DFQATT and CDR2 is SNEGSKA (reference sequence). This CDR3 is 14 amino acids long. CDR3 sequence: CSAGGLVGNSPLHF. DNA of the CDR3: TGCAGTGCTGGGGGACTCGTTGGCAATTCACCCCTCCACTTT.

The rearrangement joins TRBV7-9 to TRBJ2-2; D ambiguous. V was trimmed by 2 bases and J by 6 bases, leaving 7 bases between them. Germline CDR1 reads SEHNR; CDR2 reads FQNEAQ (reference sequence). The CDR3 is 13 residues long. In DNA, the CDR3 is TGTGCCAGCAGCTTATGGGGTGCCGGGGAGCTGTTTTTT. Amino acid sequence: CASSLWGAGELFF.

V gene TRBV11-2 combines with J gene TRBJ2-1; TRBD2 matches 12 bases. In germline, CDR1 is SGHAT, CDR2 FQNNGV. CDR3 length: 17 residues. The trim removed 5 bases at V and 3 bases at J, leaving 8 bases unmatched. The CDR3 is CASSPMGLAGVYNEQFF. The CDR3 DNA is TGTGCCAGCAGCCCAATGGGACTAGCGGGCGTCTACAATGAGCAGTTCTTC.

The rearrangement joins TRBV28 to TRBJ2-7; D call uncertain. This CDR3 region has 12 residues. CDR1 is MDHEN and CDR2 is SYDVKM in the germline V gene. V was clipped by 6 bases and J by 6 bases, with 12 bases between them. In nucleotides, the CDR3 is TGTGCCAGCAGCTCCGACCTCCGCGAGCAGTACTTC. As protein: CASSSDLREQYF.

The rearrangement uses TRBV2 and TRBJ2-5; D ambiguous. V was shortened by 5 bases and J by 4 bases, with 5 bases between the two germline ends. Looked up from germline, CDR1 is SNHLY and CDR2 is FYNNEI. There are 11 residues in the CDR3. Here the CDR3 reads CASSQTETQYF. CDR3 bases: TGTGCCAGCAGTCAAACAGAGACCCAGTACTTC.

This rearrangement joins TRBV18 to TRBJ2-5, with D unresolved. CDR3 length: 14 residues. V lost 2 bases, J lost 2 bases, and 9 bases lay in between. CDR1 KGHSH and CDR2 LQKENI come from the germline V gene. The CDR3 loop is CASSPYGLQETQYF. The CDR3 DNA reads TGTGCCAGCTCACCATATGGCTTACAAGAGACCCAGTACTTC.

The V call is TRBV4-1, the J call TRBJ2-1, with D hard to call. This CDR3 comprises 16 residues. Trimming shortened V by 1 base and J by 1 base, and 11 bases separated the two germline ends. Germline V gives CDR1 MGHRA, CDR2 YSYEKL. As DNA, the CDR3 is TGCGCCAGCAGCCAAGCGGCTATAATTTCCTACAATGAGCAGTTCTTC. It codes for CASSQAAIISYNEQFF.

This clonotype has only one observation. The chain carries TRBV6-5 and TRBJ2-3; D may be TRBD1 or TRBD2 (5 bases each). V was clipped by 0 bases and J by 0 bases, with 7 bases between them. The germline CDR1 and CDR2 sequences are MNHEY and SVGAGI. The CDR3 totals 15 residues. CDR3 region: CASSYSWGSTDTQYF. The CDR3, as DNA: TGTGCCAGCAGTTACTCGTGGGGGAGCACAGATACGCAGTATTTT.

This clonotype occurred a few times. CDR3 nucleotide sequence: TGTGCCAGCAGTTTGGGCAGCAATCAGCCCCAGCATTTT. Its translation is CASSLGSNQPQHF. The rearrangement joins TRBV12-3 or TRBV12-4 to TRBJ1-5; D is unresolved. V was clipped by 3 bases and J by 1 base, with 4 bases between them. This CDR3 region has 13 residues.

In its sample, this clonotype was seen a few times. CDR3 loop: CASSFTGGQSYEQYF. The CDR3 region has the DNA TGTGCCAGCAGCTTTACAGGGGGTCAATCCTACGAGCAGTACTTC. The chain has TRBV7-9 and TRBJ2-7; 8 positions agree with TRBD1. The CDR3 runs to 15 residues. Looked up from germline, CDR1 is SEHNR and CDR2 is FQNEAQ (reference sequence). Trimming cost V 3 bases and J 1 base; bases outside gene matches: 5.

The chain links TRBV7-6 to TRBJ2-3, with a possible D match to TRBD1 (5 bases). The CDR3 is 14 residues long. From germline, CDR1 is SGHVS and CDR2 FNYEAQ. V lost 6 bases, J lost 3 bases, and 13 bases lay in between. The CDR3 loop is CASRTRGPTDTQYF. As DNA, the CDR3 is TGTGCCAGCAGAACAAGGGGCCCGACAGATACGCAGTATTTT.

This sequence joins TRBV10-3 and TRBJ2-2; D is undetermined. The CDR3 runs 16 residues. Germline V CDR1 and CDR2: ENHRY, SYGVKD. V lost 5 bases to trimming and J lost 0 bases, with 13 bases between them. In nucleotides, the CDR3 is TGTGCCATCAGTAGAAGCAGGTTCGCGAACACCGGGGAGCTGTTTTTT. Translation: CAISRSRFANTGELFF.